One sample yielded the 26 T cell receptor beta chains listed below, sequenced in a study of shared clonotypes between healthy human individuals. TCRdb's table, derived via immunoSEQ multiplex PCR, lists solely in-frame clones and lacks some. The sample lists 2 million to 2.5 million clones; more than 80% were seen once. Sequenced sample: naive CD4+ T cells from PBMCs. The subset: CD45RA+ positively selected. Every receptor here comes from a man between 18 and 29 years old in good health. Some clones in this sample may be carry-over from other donors' samples.

The CDR3 DNA reads TGTGCCAGCAGCGGGACTGATCCCTCCTACAATGAGCAGTTCTTC. It encodes CASSGTDPSYNEQFF. The V gene is TRBV28, the J gene TRBJ2-1; a weak D match, TRBD2 (6 bases). Germline CDR1 MDHEN, CDR2 SYDVKM. The V and J ends lost 6 bases and 0 bases respectively, with 12 bases between them. CDR3 length equals 15 residues.

As to this clone: Distinct nucleotide sequences in the sample also encode this CDR3. This chain uses TRBV30 with TRBJ2-3, with unresolved D. CDR3 length: 12 residues. CDR1 and CDR2 (germline): GTSNPN, SVGIG (reference sequence). Trimming removed 0 bases at V and 0 bases at J, with 1 base between. CDR3 sequence: CAWSVSTDTQYF. In DNA, the CDR3 is TGTGCCTGGAGTGTTAGCACAGATACGCAGTATTTT.

The rearrangement uses TRBV29-1 and TRBJ2-3; perhaps TRBD2 as D (5 bases). The CDR3 covers 13 residues. V dropped 4 bases and J dropped 2 bases, with 10 bases sitting between them. Germline CDR1 SQVTM, CDR2 ANQGSEA. CDR3 nucleotides: TGCAGCGTTGGGCGGGCATTCACAGATACGCAGTATTTT. This encodes CSVGRAFTDTQYF.

Turning to this clone: This specimen includes other DNA sequences encoding the same CDR3. The chain uses TRBV4-2 and TRBJ1-5, with D perhaps matching TRBD1 (5 bases). The V gene lost 0 bases and the J gene lost 6 bases, with 12 bases spanning the gap. The CDR3 extends over 15 amino acids. Germline V gene data show CDR1 as LGHNA and CDR2 as YNFKEQ. CDR3 sequence reads: CASSQEGQGVQPQHF. In nucleotides, the CDR3 is TGTGCCAGCAGCCAAGAGGGGCAGGGCGTTCAGCCCCAGCATTTT.

The chain has TRBV19 and TRBJ2-3, with D uncertain. Trimming pared 4 bases from V and 7 bases from J, leaving 6 bases between. CDR3 size: 11 residues. Per the germline V gene, CDR1 is LNHDA and CDR2 is SQIVND (reference sequence). Here the CDR3 reads CASSKANTQYF. The DNA for the CDR3 is TGTGCCAGTAGTAAGGCGAATACGCAGTATTTT.

The V and J genes are TRBV28 and TRBJ2-7; the D gene is possibly TRBD2 (6 bases). Germline CDR1 and CDR2: MDHEN and SYDVKM. V dropped 4 bases and J dropped 0 bases, with 16 bases sitting between them. There are 16 residues in the CDR3. The CDR3 DNA reads TGTGCCAGCAGTTCCTGGACGGGCGGGGTCTCCTACGAGCAGTACTTC. This gives the protein CASSSWTGGVSYEQYF.

The V gene is TRBV18, the J gene TRBJ2-3; D is undetermined. Looked up from germline, CDR1 is KGHSH and CDR2 is LQKENI. V dropped 4 bases and J dropped 0 bases, with 11 bases sitting between them. CDR3 length: 15 amino acids. Here the CDR3 DNA reads TGTGCCAGCTCACTGGCGATTGGTAGCACAGATACGCAGTATTTT. It translates to CASSLAIGSTDTQYF.

V gene TRBV9 combines with J gene TRBJ2-5, with 9 nucleotides matching TRBD2. The length of the CDR3 is 15 residues. V gave up 0 bases and J gave up 5 bases; unmatched junction bases: 5. Germline V gene lookup returns CDR1 SGDLS and CDR2 YYNGEE. CDR3 region: CASSVVAGAMETQYF. For the CDR3, the DNA is TGTGCCAGCAGCGTAGTAGCGGGAGCGATGGAGACCCAGTACTTC.

The rearrangement links TRBV25-1 to TRBJ1-2; 7 nucleotides line up with TRBD1. J was trimmed by 4 bases and V by 4 bases; bases with no gene match: 6. CDR3 size: 14 residues. The germline CDR1 and CDR2 sequences are MGHDK and SYGVNS. CDR3 amino acids: CASSGRDRPYGYTF. The CDR3 DNA is TGTGCCAGCAGTGGGCGGGACAGACCCTATGGCTACACCTTC.

The rearrangement links TRBV19 to TRBJ1-2, with D possibly TRBD1 on 6 matching bases. Germline V gives CDR1 LNHDA, CDR2 SQIVND (reference sequence). V was trimmed by 10 bases and J by 5 bases, leaving 17 bases between them. This CDR3 region has 13 residues. The CDR3 sequence: CATLKRGEYGYTF. CDR3 sequence (DNA): TGTGCCACCCTAAAAAGGGGGGAGTATGGCTACACCTTC.

The rearrangement joins TRBV28 to TRBJ2-1; a possible D gene is TRBD1 (5 bases). Germline V CDR1 and CDR2: MDHEN, SYDVKM. V lost 5 bases and J lost 8, with 16 bases in between. The CDR3 totals 14 residues. The CDR3 bases are TGTGCCAGCAGTCCCCCCCAGGGTCGTTATGAGCAGTTCTTC. Translated, it gives CASSPPQGRYEQFF.

The chain is built from TRBV6-5 and TRBJ2-2; no reliable D call. Between the trimmed V and J ends, which lost 2 bases and 6 bases, there was a span of 7 bases. CDR3 length: 13 amino acids. Germline values: CDR1 MNHEY, CDR2 SVGAGI. CDR3 nucleotides: TGTGCCAGCAGTTACAGGGTATCCGGGGAGCTGTTTTTT. Translation: CASSYRVSGELFF.

The chain is built from TRBV7-2 and TRBJ2-7, with 15 positions matching TRBD2. The germline CDR1 and CDR2 sequences are SGHTA and FQGNSA. V was pared by 1 base and J by 6 bases, with 4 bases of the junction left unmatched. The CDR3 consists of 16 residues. The CDR3 DNA follows: TGTGCCAGCAGCTTAGGGACTAGCGGGAGGGGGCGCGAGCAGTACTTC. This gives the protein CASSLGTSGRGREQYF.

The genes are TRBV7-9 and TRBJ2-3; 10 bases are shared with TRBD2. Germline V lookup: CDR1 SEHNR, CDR2 FQNEAQ (reference sequence). The V and J ends lost 4 bases and 3 bases, in that order; junction bases with no gene match: 7. The CDR3 length is 16 residues. The chain's CDR3 is CASSWGLARDTDTQYF. The CDR3 region has the DNA TGTGCCAGCAGCTGGGGACTAGCGCGAGATACAGATACGCAGTATTTT.

The chain couples TRBV2 to TRBJ2-5, with 10 bases that match TRBD2. The CDR3 consists of 14 residues. Germline V gene data show CDR1 as SNHLY and CDR2 as FYNNEI. Losses at the gene ends were 8 bases for V and 4 bases for J; bases not matched to a gene: 7. This CDR3 reads CASQLAGVGETQYF. CDR3 DNA sequence: TGTGCCAGCCAGCTAGCGGGAGTCGGAGAGACCCAGTACTTC.

The chain links TRBV21-1 to TRBJ2-7; the table gives TRBD2 as D, unverified against the DNA. TRBV21-1 is given as a pseudogene. The CDR3 is 16 amino acids. The DNA for the CDR3 is TGTGCCAGCAGCAAAGGAGCGGGCAGACAGTCCGACGAGCAGTACTTC. Its translation: CASSKGAGRQSDEQYF.

This clone showed up just once. The chain is built from TRBV7-2 and TRBJ2-1; D may be TRBD1 (5 bases). This CDR3 spans 14 amino acids. Trimming stripped 5 bases from V and 1 base from J, with 9 bases between. Looked up from germline, CDR1 is SGHTA and CDR2 is FQGNSA. The CDR3 DNA is TGTGCCAGCAGCCCGGACATTTCCTACAATGAGCAGTTCTTC. Amino acids: CASSPDISYNEQFF.

The chain has TRBV30 and TRBJ1-2; D gene unclear. The V gene lost 5 bases and the J gene lost 4 bases, with 11 bases spanning the gap. This CDR3 has 12 residues. CDR1 GTSNPN and CDR2 SVGIG come from the germline V gene (reference sequence). The CDR3 region is CAWGPGSYGYTF. In DNA, the CDR3 is TGTGCCTGGGGCCCGGGGTCCTATGGCTACACCTTC.

The chain employs TRBV18 and TRBJ1-1; unclear D gene. The CDR3 has 13 amino acids. Germline lookup yields CDR1 KGHSH and CDR2 LQKENI. Between the trimmed V and J ends, which lost 2 bases and 6 bases, there was a span of 10 bases. The chain's CDR3 is CASSPSHTAEAFF. CDR3 coding DNA: TGTGCCAGCTCACCATCCCATACAGCTGAAGCTTTCTTT. The complete variable domain, with remaining parts taken from reference TRBV18 and TRBJ1-1, reads NAGVMQNPRHLVRRRGQEARLRCSPMKGHSHVYWYRQLPEEGLKFMVYLQKENIIDESGMPKERFSAEFPKEGPSILRIQQVVRGDSAAYFCASSPSHTAEAFFGQGTRLTVV.

CDR3 coding DNA: TGTGCCAGCAAAGGGACACCCACCGGGGAGCTGTTTTTT. Protein product: CASKGTPTGELFF. The rearrangement joins TRBV2 to TRBJ2-2, with D maybe TRBD1 (6 bases). The CDR3 spans 13 residues. V was trimmed by 7 bases and J by 4 bases, leaving 10 bases between them. Germline V gene lookup returns CDR1 SNHLY and CDR2 FYNNEI.

The J gene is TRBJ2-7, the V gene TRBV28, with TRBD2 identical over 13 bases. The CDR3 totals 17 residues. The germline gives CDR1 MDHEN, CDR2 SYDVKM. V was clipped by 5 bases and J by 4 bases; unmatched bases: 11. CDR3 sequence: CASSPPGLAGVAYEQYF. The CDR3 DNA sequence: TGTGCCAGCAGTCCACCCGGACTAGCGGGAGTGGCGTACGAGCAGTACTTC. The variable domain in full, with the rest retrieved from reference TRBV28 and TRBJ2-7, is DVKVTQSSRYLVKRTGEKVFLECVQDMDHENMFWYRQDPGLGLRLIYFSYDVKMKEKGDIPEGYSVSREKKERFSLILESASTNQTSMYLCASSPPGLAGVAYEQYFGPGTRLTVT.

This chain uses TRBV15 with TRBJ1-2; D not resolved. This CDR3 is 15 amino acids long. V lost 5 bases to trimming and J lost 2 bases, with 15 bases between them. Looked up from germline, CDR1 is LNHNV and CDR2 is YYDKDF (reference sequence). CDR3 region: CATSERRTQNYGYTF. The CDR3 DNA reads as TGTGCCACCAGCGAGCGTAGAACACAAAACTATGGCTACACCTTC. The full variable domain, its missing parts supplied by reference TRBV15 and TRBJ1-2, is DAMVIQNPRYQVTQFGKPVTLSCSQTLNHNVMYWYQQKSSQAPKLLFHYYDKDFNNEADTPDNFQSRRPNTSFCFLDIRSPGLGDTAMYLCATSERRTQNYGYTFGSGTRLTVV.

The chain couples TRBV18 to TRBJ1-2; 12 positions match TRBD1. With V trimmed by 2 bases and J by 6 bases, 4 bases remained unmatched. Germline V gives CDR1 KGHSH, CDR2 LQKENI. The CDR3 extends over 15 amino acids. The CDR3 is CASSPTGQGADGYTF. CDR3 nucleotide sequence: TGTGCCAGCTCACCAACGGGACAGGGGGCGGATGGCTACACCTTC.

The rearrangement links TRBV5-1 to TRBJ2-1, with TRBD1 matching over 8 bases. The V gene's germline CDR1 is SGHRS and CDR2 YFSETQ. Trimming at V came to 3 bases and at J to 4 bases, leaving 6 bases not matched to a gene. The CDR3 is 15 residues long. CDR3 in amino acids: CASSSNTGGYNEQFF. As DNA, the CDR3 is TGCGCCAGCAGCTCCAACACAGGGGGTTACAATGAGCAGTTCTTC. Looking up the rest from reference TRBV5-1 and TRBJ2-1 gives the full variable domain: KAGVTQTPRYLIKTRGQQVTLSCSPISGHRSVSWYQQTPGQGLQFLFEYFSETQRNKGNFPGRFSGRQFSNSRSEMNVSTLELGDSALYLCASSSNTGGYNEQFFGPGTRLTVL.

The rearrangement joins TRBV4-2 to TRBJ1-5, with TRBD1 as a possible D gene (5 bases). Trimming cost V 0 bases and J 7 bases, with 19 bases left between them. The CDR3 spans 17 residues. Germline values: CDR1 LGHNA, CDR2 YNFKEQ. CDR3 residues: CASSQDLRRGGGQPQHF. DNA for the CDR3: TGTGCCAGCAGCCAAGATCTCCGGAGGGGAGGCGGCCAGCCCCAGCATTTT.

A remark on this clone: Other DNA sequences from this sample encode an identical CDR3 as well. The chain combines TRBV27 with TRBJ2-5; D is perhaps TRBD1 or TRBD2 (6 bases each). CDR1 MNHEY and CDR2 SMNVEV come from the germline V gene (reference sequence). V dropped 2 bases and J dropped 5 bases, with 12 bases sitting between them. The CDR3 runs to 14 residues. In DNA form, the CDR3 reads TGTGCCAGCAGTTTAAGTACAGGGAGGGAGACCCAGTACTTC. Its translation is CASSLSTGRETQYF.